This T cell receptor beta chain was captured in a study of T cell responses to AZD1222 COVID-19 vaccine. Sequenced by immunoSEQ multiplex PCR; TCRdb stores in-frame clones only, minus some. The data contain 90,000 to 110,000 clones, roughly 86% of them singletons. On this clone: The antigen remains undetermined.

Study-wide results and caveats: It should be noted that donors were predominantly white British and more often female, and clonal diversity was possibly underestimated. Two AZD1222 doses significantly raised spike-specific TCR breadth and depth over controls.

The source of this sequence is an adult in good health. Sequencing was performed on peripheral blood, taken on day 0 of MenACWY control vaccination.

The CDR3 bases are TGTGCCAGCAGCTTAGTTTCAGGGGGTAACTATGGCTACACCTTC. This sequence encodes CASSLVSGGNYGYTF. This chain connects TRBV7-2 to TRBJ1-2; TRBD1 agrees at 7 bases. The germline V gene has CDR1 SGHTA and CDR2 FQGNSA. The trim removed 1 base at V and 1 base at J, leaving 3 bases unmatched. The CDR3 is 15 residues long.